These 21 T cell receptor beta chains were all obtained from the same sample, sequenced in a study of OX40 agonist ivuxolimab in advanced cancers. Library creation used the immunoSEQ multiplex PCR assay. TCRdb took this table from immuneACCESS and kept in-frame rearrangements with V and J called. Such tables lack part of the clones; where checked against another copy, unresolved V genes explain under half of the gap, and the rest is unexplained. The sample table records 60,000 to 75,000 clones; roughly 85% of these occur just once. The ten largest clones capture about 1.3% of the sample. The source was CD4+ or CD8+ T cells sorted from blood, collected in a trial of the OX40 agonist ivuxolimab. These receptors were collected from an adult with an advanced solid tumor such as melanoma, head and neck, liver or kidney cancer.

This chain connects TRBV11-2 to TRBJ2-2, with D maybe TRBD2 (5 bases). CDR3 length: 17 residues. The germline gives CDR1 SGHAT, CDR2 FQNNGV. The V end lost 1 base, the J end lost 2 bases, and 14 bases lay between the germline ends. CDR3 sequence reads: CASSLGAARDNTGELFF. The DNA for the CDR3 is TGTGCCAGCAGCTTAGGGGCCGCCCGGGATAACACCGGGGAGCTGTTTTTT.

This clone was observed a handful of times. The rearrangement joins TRBV18 to TRBJ2-7, with a weak D call TRBD1 (5 bases). CDR3 length equals 16 residues. Germline assignment: CDR1 KGHSH and CDR2 LQKENI. V lost 1 base, J lost 0 bases, and 13 bases lay in between. CDR3 sequence: CASSPLGQANSYEQYF. As DNA, the CDR3 is TGTGCCAGCTCACCACTTGGACAAGCTAACTCCTACGAGCAGTACTTC.

This clone was seen a single time. V and J are TRBV2 and TRBJ1-4; D is possibly TRBD1 (5 bases). CDR3 length: 13 amino acids. Trimming removed 6 bases at V and 5 bases at J, with 10 bases between. Germline CDR1 is SNHLY and CDR2 is FYNNEI. CDR3 amino acids: CASRRQPNEKLFF. In DNA, the CDR3 is TGTGCCAGCAGGAGACAGCCGAATGAAAAACTGTTTTTT.

J is TRBJ1-1 and V is TRBV7-2; no reliable D call. Germline V gene sequence: CDR1 SGHTA, CDR2 FQGNSA. The CDR3 has 15 residues. V gave up 5 bases and J gave up 5 bases, with 18 bases separating them. CDR3 DNA: TGTGCCAGCAGCCCCCCGCCAGCAGGAAAGACTGAAGCTTTCTTT. As protein: CASSPPPAGKTEAFF.

The chain is built from TRBV7-3 and TRBJ2-1; 8 positions agree with TRBD2. From germline, CDR1 is SGHTA and CDR2 FQGTGA. The junction had 8 bases not matched to a gene; V was cut back by 2 bases and J by 2 bases. CDR3 length equals 17 residues. The CDR3 here is CASSLFAGGATYNEQFF. Written as DNA, the CDR3 is TGTGCCAGCAGCTTATTTGCCGGGGGGGCAACCTACAATGAGCAGTTCTTC.

This sequence joins TRBV4-3 and TRBJ1-1; D might be TRBD1 (5 bases). The CDR3 sequence is 15 residues long. Germline lookup yields CDR1 LGHNA and CDR2 YSLEER. Trimming took 1 base from V and 4 from J, leaving 13 bases between them. For the CDR3, the DNA is TGCGCCAGCAGCCAAGTGAGGGGAGAGGGCACTGAAGCTTTCTTT. Translated: CASSQVRGEGTEAFF.

The chain is built from TRBV29-1 and TRBJ2-1, with 7 nucleotides matching TRBD2. The J segment lost 2 bases and the V segment lost 0 bases, leaving 4 bases of the junction unmatched. Germline V CDR1 and CDR2: SQVTM, ANQGSEA. The CDR3 runs 15 residues. The CDR3 region is CSVEDWRETYNEQFF. The CDR3 DNA reads as TGCAGCGTTGAAGACTGGCGGGAGACCTACAATGAGCAGTTCTTC.

V and J are TRBV30 and TRBJ2-2, with 11 positions matching TRBD2. In germline, CDR1 is GTSNPN, CDR2 SVGIG (reference sequence). Trimming took 8 bases from V and 9 from J; bases not matched to a gene: 14. The CDR3 has 15 residues. CDR3 loop: CASLAGGPLVRELFF. As DNA, the CDR3 is TGTGCCAGCCTAGCGGGAGGCCCATTGGTCCGGGAGCTGTTTTTT. The full variable domain, its missing parts supplied by reference TRBV30 and TRBJ2-2, is SQTIHQWPATLVQPVGSPLSLECTVEGTSNPNLYWYRQAAGRGLQLLFYSVGIGQISSEVPQNLSASRPQDRQFILSSKKLLLSDSGFYLCASLAGGPLVRELFFGEGSRLTVL.

J is TRBJ2-7 and V is TRBV5-6; D is possibly TRBD2 (6 bases). The germline CDR1 and CDR2 sequences are SGHDT and YYEEEE. The CDR3 loop spans 15 amino acids. The V gene lost 2 bases and the J gene lost 4 bases, with 16 bases spanning the gap. The CDR3 is CASSLGGSSRYEQYF. The CDR3 DNA reads as TGTGCCAGCAGCTTAGGAGGGTCCAGCAGGTACGAGCAGTACTTC.

The J gene is TRBJ1-1, the V gene TRBV7-8; no reliable D call. The CDR3 totals 12 residues. V was cut by 4 bases and J by 2 bases, with 5 bases left in between. Germline V gene lookup returns CDR1 SGHVS and CDR2 FQNEAQ. CDR3 amino acids: CASSWANTEAFF. CDR3 in DNA: TGTGCCAGCAGCTGGGCAAACACTGAAGCTTTCTTT.

The chain uses TRBV5-1 and TRBJ1-1; 7 bases are a match to TRBD1. Trimming at V came to 4 bases and at J to 6 bases, leaving 9 bases not matched to a gene. Germline-derived CDR1 and CDR2 are SGHRS and YFSETQ. CDR3 size: 14 residues. The CDR3 nucleotides read TGCGCCAGCAGCCGAGGGGGCGAAGGGGCTGAAGCTTTCTTT. Protein product: CASSRGGEGAEAFF.

This clone was recorded only once. V usage is TRBV5-1 and J usage is TRBJ2-3, with D possibly matching TRBD1 (6 bases). Per the germline V gene, CDR1 is SGHRS and CDR2 is YFSETQ. The CDR3 covers 15 residues. The ends were cut back, 0 bases at V and 4 bases at J, with 12 bases in the middle. For the CDR3, the DNA is TGCGCCAGCAGCTTGGGGGGGCCAGAGGCAGATACGCAGTATTTT. Its protein is CASSLGGPEADTQYF.

The chain couples TRBV9 to TRBJ1-1; TRBD1 might be the D (5 bases). Per the germline V gene, CDR1 is SGDLS and CDR2 is YYNGEE. This CDR3 is 15 amino acids long. V was cut by 5 bases and J by 1 base, with 15 bases left in between. The CDR3 coding sequence is TGTGCCAGCAGACCACCCGGGACTCCGAACACTGAAGCTTTCTTT. This gives the protein CASRPPGTPNTEAFF.

The chain uses TRBV28 and TRBJ2-3, with D tentatively TRBD1 (6 bases). Trimming cost V 5 bases and J 4 bases, with 13 bases left between them. Per the germline V gene, CDR1 is MDHEN and CDR2 is SYDVKM. CDR3 size: 14 residues. The CDR3 bases are TGTGCCAGCAGTCCCTGGACAGTAGCAGATACGCAGTATTTT. This encodes CASSPWTVADTQYF.

The V gene is TRBV30, the J gene TRBJ1-2, with D uncertain. V was clipped by 2 bases and J by 1 base, with 11 bases between them. The CDR3 is made up of 14 amino acids. The germline gives CDR1 GTSNPN, CDR2 SVGIG (reference sequence). Here the CDR3 reads CAWSKGFFNYGYTF. CDR3 DNA: TGTGCCTGGAGTAAAGGGTTCTTTAACTATGGCTACACCTTC.

The rearrangement joins TRBV30 to TRBJ2-2; D is undetermined. V was clipped by 1 base and J by 7 bases, with 25 bases between them. CDR3 length: 18 amino acids. Germline CDR1 reads GTSNPN; CDR2 reads SVGIG (reference sequence). CDR3 protein: CAWSAAGSPRLGGGELFF. The CDR3 nucleotides read TGTGCCTGGAGTGCGGCCGGCAGCCCGAGGTTGGGCGGCGGGGAGCTGTTTTTT.

V and J are TRBV9 and TRBJ2-1; D is ambiguous. The CDR3 has 13 amino acids. CDR1 and CDR2 (germline): SGDLS, YYNGEE. V gave up 0 bases and J gave up 7 bases, with 8 bases separating them. The CDR3 bases are TGTGCCAGCAGCGTAGCTCATAGGAATGAGCAGTTCTTC. This codes for CASSVAHRNEQFF.

The chain links TRBV19 to TRBJ2-5; possible D gene TRBD2, 7 bases. Looked up from germline, CDR1 is LNHDA and CDR2 is SQIVND (reference sequence). This CDR3 contains 13 residues. The germline V and J ends were trimmed by 7 bases and 2 bases, with 11 bases remaining between them. The CDR3 is CASNRGGQETQYF. The CDR3 DNA reads TGTGCCAGTAATAGGGGGGGACAAGAGACCCAGTACTTC.

This chain uses TRBV10-3 with TRBJ2-7, with 14 bases aligning to TRBD2. The V and J ends lost 3 bases and 1 base, in that order; junction bases with no gene match: 8. The CDR3 loop spans 18 amino acids. Germline V gene data show CDR1 as ENHRY and CDR2 as SYGVKD. The CDR3 loop reads CAISDQPRTSGGSYEQYF. In DNA, the CDR3 is TGTGCCATCAGTGACCAACCCCGGACTAGCGGGGGGTCCTACGAGCAGTACTTC.

The CDR3 nucleotides read TGTGCCAGTAGTATAGACCCAGGGGTCTACACCGGGGAGCTGTTTTTT. It is translated as CASSIDPGVYTGELFF. The J gene is TRBJ2-2, the V gene TRBV19, with D perhaps TRBD1 (6 bases). CDR1 and CDR2 (germline): LNHDA, SQIVND (reference sequence). The CDR3 is made up of 16 amino acids. V was trimmed by 0 bases and J by 3 bases, leaving 11 bases between them.

The chain links TRBV5-1 to TRBJ2-5, with a weak D call TRBD2 (5 bases). Between the trimmed V and J ends, which lost 0 bases and 5 bases, there was a span of 14 bases. In germline, CDR1 is SGHRS, CDR2 YFSETQ. The CDR3 has 15 residues. CDR3 sequence: CASSLGGPRPETQYF. In DNA, the CDR3 is TGCGCCAGCAGCTTGGGAGGGCCACGCCCGGAGACCCAGTACTTC.